The rows below give T cell receptor beta chains drawn from one sample of a study of CD8+ T cells in alopecia areata. Produced via immunoSEQ multiplex PCR; TCRdb's table is partial and in-frame only. This sample has 200,000 or so clones, with 55% to 70% found just once. The sequences come from CD4+ T cells sorted from blood, collected at week 24, from a patient treated with tofacitinib. These TCRs come from a human donor with alopecia areata. The conserved cysteine and the conserved F or W are not part of the CDR3 here.

J	V	CDR3
TRBJ2-7	TRBV7-2	ASSLAGQGGSSYEQY
TRBJ1-2	TRBV29-1	SVERSR
TRBJ2-2	TRBV29-1	SAHNTGELF
TRBJ1-2	TRBV25-1	ASSVTPGGARGYT
TRBJ1-6	TRBV2	ASSESIGPENSPLH
TRBJ1-2	TRBV5-4	ASSLAGHDGYT
TRBJ2-5	TRBV30	AWSVGRKETQY
TRBJ2-6	TRBV5-1	ASSFSGTGTSGANVLT
TRBJ2-7	TRBV28	ASRDRGGGSEQY
TRBJ1-1	TRBV7-9	ASSLSSVHNTEAF
TRBJ1-2	TRBV14	ASSQGNNYGYT
TRBJ1-5	TRBV30	AWSVGGSQPQH
TRBJ2-7	TRBV9	ASSVASGDEQY
TRBJ2-2	TRBV6-5	ASRKTQANTGELF
TRBJ2-7	TRBV5-6	ASSLLSSWSYEQY
TRBJ2-1	TRBV29-1	SAKRTSGGSEQF
TRBJ2-5	TRBV7-2	ASSRDRTQETQY
TRBJ1-1	TRBV7-2	ASSLGRGFTEAF
TRBJ1-6	TRBV4-1	ASSQPAGGLNSPLH
TRBJ2-5	TRBV5-8	ASSYRTGGVETQY
TRBJ2-5	TRBV9	ASSVAQGVQTQY
TRBJ2-5	TRBV20-1	SGLQETQY